These 20 T cell receptor beta chains came from one sample sequenced in a study of blood T cells in healthy people across ages. A second PCR of roughly 7 to 11 cycles used a sample-barcoded 5' primer and a J-beta primer mix. TCRdb re-called the 5' RACE reads with MiXCR, one entry per CDR3 protein. The sample lists 900,000 to 950,000 distinct CDR3 sequences, about 27% occurring once. The data also belong to a second study, concerning T cells of mothers and their children.

Source material: blood. The source is a woman between 40 and 55 years old in good health.

This clonotype was picked up many times. V is TRBV29-1 and J is TRBJ2-7; 11 bases line up with TRBD1. V gave up 1 base and J gave up 4 bases; unmatched junction bases: 6. Germline-derived CDR1 and CDR2 are SQVTM and ANQGSEA. The CDR3 is made up of 15 amino acids. Written as DNA, the CDR3 is TGCAGCGTTGAAGCGATGGACAGGGGGCAATACGAGCAGTACTTC. Translating it yields CSVEAMDRGQYEQYF.

This clonotype was seen only a few times. A much larger clone differs from this one at a single base, so this may be a read error. The rearrangement links TRBV5-6 to TRBJ2-5; 12 nucleotides align to TRBD2. J gave up 11 bases and V 2 bases, and 10 bases lay outside the gene matches. The CDR3 spans 15 residues. Germline CDR1 and CDR2: SGHDT and YYEEEE. CDR3 residues: CASSLPGLAGDEQYF. CDR3 in DNA: TGTGCCAGCAGCTTACCGGGACTAGCGGGCGATGAGCAGTACTTC. Full variable domain (remainder filled in from reference TRBV5-6 and TRBJ2-5): DAGVTQSPTHLIKTRGQQVTLRCSPKSGHDTVSWYQQALGQGPQFIFQYYEEEERQRGNFPDRFSGHQFPNYSSELNVNALLLGDSALYLCASSLPGLAGDEQYFGPGTRLLVL.

Details on this clonotype: One base away lies a much larger clone, so this may be a sequencing read error. The chain combines TRBV4-1 with TRBJ2-1; a possible D gene is TRBD2 (5 bases). The CDR3 is 16 residues long. V lost 4 bases and J 8 bases, leaving 21 bases between the germline ends. The germline V gene has CDR1 MGHRA and CDR2 YSYEKL. CDR3 nucleotides: TGCGCCAGCAGCCGCCTACCCATAGAAGGACTGGATGAGCAGTTCTTC. It translates to CASSRLPIEGLDEQFF.

The chain uses TRBV7-2 and TRBJ2-1, with TRBD2 matching 7 bases. Trimming took 0 bases from V and 5 from J; bases not matched to a gene: 10. The CDR3 consists of 17 residues. Germline V gene data show CDR1 as SGHTA and CDR2 as FQGNSA. CDR3 sequence reads: CASSLAYRLADNNEQFF. In nucleotides, the CDR3 is TGTGCCAGCAGCTTAGCATACCGCCTAGCGGATAACAATGAGCAGTTCTTC.

In this sample, this clonotype turned up many times. This chain uses TRBV6-5 with TRBJ1-1; weak D call: TRBD1 (5 bases). CDR1 and CDR2 (germline): MNHEY, SVGAGI. V lost 2 bases to trimming and J lost 11 bases, with 9 bases between them. The CDR3 runs 11 residues. The CDR3 spells CASSYGAWAFF. The CDR3 nucleotides read TGTGCCAGCAGTTACGGGGCATGGGCTTTCTTT.

The V and J genes are TRBV6-2 or TRBV6-3 and TRBJ1-1; D possibly corresponds to TRBD1 (5 bases). This CDR3 is 14 amino acids long. V lost 2 bases and J lost 1, with 8 bases in between. CDR1 MNHEY and CDR2 SVGEGT come from the germline V gene. In DNA form, the CDR3 reads TGTGCCAGCAGTTACGTCGGACAGAACACTGAAGCTTTCTTT. It translates to CASSYVGQNTEAFF.

Many counts were recorded for this clonotype. The chain couples TRBV15 to TRBJ2-7; D might be TRBD1 (5 bases). The germline V gene has CDR1 LNHNV and CDR2 YYDKDF (reference sequence). The V end was cut by 0 bases, the J end by 6 bases, with 9 bases between. This CDR3 has 13 residues. CDR3 loop: CATSRDLGVEQYF. Written as DNA, the CDR3 is TGTGCCACCAGCAGAGATTTAGGGGTCGAGCAGTACTTC.

Details on this clonotype: A much larger clone differs by one base, so this may be a read error. The rearrangement links TRBV28 to TRBJ2-1; 12 nucleotides line up with TRBD2. CDR1 and CDR2 (germline): MDHEN, SYDVKM. J lost 8 bases, V lost 4 bases, and 6 bases had no gene match. This CDR3 is 15 amino acids long. The CDR3 loop reads CASSSASGGAHEQFF. The CDR3 DNA follows: TGTGCCAGCAGTTCCGCTAGCGGGGGGGCCCATGAGCAGTTCTTC. Filled out from reference TRBV28 and TRBJ2-1, the complete variable domain reads DVKVTQSSRYLVKRTGEKVFLECVQDMDHENMFWYRQDPGLGLRLIYFSYDVKMKEKGDIPEGYSVSREKKERFSLILESASTNQTSMYLCASSSASGGAHEQFFGPGTRLTVL.

This clonotype appeared a few times. The V and J genes are TRBV28 and TRBJ1-4; TRBD1 agrees at 7 bases. The CDR3 spans 15 residues. Trimming cost V 4 bases and J 5 bases; bases outside gene matches: 7. Germline V gene data show CDR1 as MDHEN and CDR2 as SYDVKM. Here the CDR3 reads CASSYPGGRNEKLFF. The DNA of the CDR3 is TGTGCCAGCAGTTACCCAGGGGGTCGGAATGAAAAACTGTTTTTT.

Points on this clonotype: This may stem from a read error, because a much larger clone lies one nucleotide away. The V call is TRBV5-1, the J call TRBJ2-7; 12 bases line up with TRBD1. The ends lost 2 bases at V and 7 bases at J; junction bases unmatched: 7. CDR1 and CDR2 (germline): SGHRS, YFSETQ. The CDR3 spans 15 residues. The CDR3 DNA reads TGCGCCAGCAGCTTAATCGGGACAGGGGGCCATGAGCAGTACTTC. Translated: CASSLIGTGGHEQYF.

V and J are TRBV6-2 or TRBV6-3 and TRBJ2-5; D call uncertain. Germline V gene data show CDR1 as MNHEY and CDR2 as SVGEGT. V was cut by 3 bases and J by 3 bases, with 8 bases left in between. The CDR3 is 13 amino acids. CDR3 DNA sequence: TGTGCCAGCAGTTATTATTTAGAAGAGACCCAGTACTTC. This translates into CASSYYLEETQYF.

The chain is built from TRBV5-1 and TRBJ2-7; TRBD1 aligns across 8 bases. Germline CDR1 reads SGHRS; CDR2 reads YFSETQ. Trimming cost V 4 bases and J 7 bases; bases outside gene matches: 7. The CDR3 spans 13 residues. This CDR3 is CASSEGQALEQYF. The CDR3 DNA is TGCGCCAGCAGCGAGGGACAGGCGCTGGAGCAGTACTTC.

The chain is built from TRBV20-1 and TRBJ1-3, with D possibly TRBD1 on 6 matching bases. The CDR3 is 14 residues long. V lost 1 base, J lost 4 bases, and 11 bases lay in between. Germline V CDR1 and CDR2: DFQATT, SNEGSKA (reference sequence). CDR3 bases: TGCAGTGCTAGAGCGCAGGGGCGGGGAAACACCATATATTTT. This gives the protein CSARAQGRGNTIYF.

The rearrangement uses TRBV24-1 and TRBJ2-7; D gene unclear. The CDR3 totals 17 residues. V gave up 5 bases and J gave up 6 bases, with 25 bases separating them. Germline CDR1 KGHDR, CDR2 SFDVKD. The chain's CDR3 is CATSGPPPPFMTGEQYF. CDR3 nucleotides: TGTGCCACCAGTGGCCCCCCTCCCCCCTTCATGACTGGCGAGCAGTACTTC.

The chain couples TRBV4-3 to TRBJ2-1, with a possible D match to TRBD1 (6 bases). V lost 0 bases and J 15 bases, leaving 24 bases between the germline ends. There are 16 residues in the CDR3. From germline, CDR1 is LGHNA and CDR2 YSLEER. CDR3 region: CASSQDGQGWYNGRFF. The CDR3 nucleotides read TGCGCCAGCAGCCAAGATGGGCAGGGGTGGTACAATGGGCGGTTCTTC.

The chain has TRBV27 and TRBJ2-5; 11 bases line up with TRBD1. The J call may be incorrect, as the DNA end agrees better with TRBJ2-7. There are 14 residues in the CDR3. The germline CDR1 and CDR2 sequences are MNHEY and SMNVEV (reference sequence). CDR3 nucleotides: TGTGCCAGCAGAACAGCCGGGACAGGGGGCGAGCAGTACTTC. This encodes CASRTAGTGGEQYF.

Turning to this clonotype: A much larger clone sits a single nucleotide away, making a read error possible. The chain links TRBV29-1 to TRBJ1-5, with a tentative D call TRBD1 (5 bases). Trimming shortened V by 7 bases and J by 2 bases, and 12 bases separated the two germline ends. The CDR3 runs to 13 residues. Germline lookup yields CDR1 SQVTM and CDR2 ANQGSEA. The CDR3 is CSGEQGGNQPQHF. The CDR3, as DNA: TGCAGCGGTGAGCAGGGCGGCAATCAGCCCCAGCATTTT.

The rearrangement uses TRBV7-3 and TRBJ2-5; 14 bases match TRBD2. Germline V gene lookup returns CDR1 SGHTA and CDR2 FQGTGA. The CDR3 extends over 16 amino acids. Trimming removed 5 bases from V and 11 bases from J; junction bases left unmatched: 13. The CDR3 DNA reads as TGTGCCAGCAGCCCGGGACTAGCGGGGGCCTCAGGGGAGCAGTACTTC. This encodes CASSPGLAGASGEQYF.

The rearrangement uses TRBV10-3 and TRBJ2-2; D call uncertain. This CDR3 region has 14 residues. Germline-derived CDR1 and CDR2 are ENHRY and SYGVKD. V was clipped by 10 bases and J by 0 bases, with 12 bases between them. CDR3 nucleotides: TGTGCCACCAAACTTGACCCGAACACCGGGGAGCTGTTTTTT. This codes for CATKLDPNTGELFF.

Details on this clonotype: A much larger clone sits a single nucleotide away, making a read error possible. This chain links TRBV20-1 with TRBJ2-3; 10 bases fit TRBD2. The CDR3 totals 16 residues. Germline CDR1 reads DFQATT; CDR2 reads SNEGSKA (reference sequence). This CDR3 is CSARDLQRGGTDTQDF. The CDR3 DNA reads TGCAGTGCTAGAGATCTCCAGCGGGGGGGCACAGATACGCAGGATTTT.